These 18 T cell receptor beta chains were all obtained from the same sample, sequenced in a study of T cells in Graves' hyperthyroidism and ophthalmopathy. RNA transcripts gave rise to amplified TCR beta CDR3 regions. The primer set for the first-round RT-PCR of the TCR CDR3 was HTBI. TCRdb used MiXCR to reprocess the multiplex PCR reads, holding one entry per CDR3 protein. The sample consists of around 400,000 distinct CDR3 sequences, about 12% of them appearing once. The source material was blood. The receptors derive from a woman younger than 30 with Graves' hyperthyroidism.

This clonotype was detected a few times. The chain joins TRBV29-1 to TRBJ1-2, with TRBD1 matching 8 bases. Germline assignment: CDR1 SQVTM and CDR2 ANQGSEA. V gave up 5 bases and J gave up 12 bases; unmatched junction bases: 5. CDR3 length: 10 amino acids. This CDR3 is CSVSRTGNTF. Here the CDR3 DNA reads TGCAGCGTTAGTCGGACAGGGAACACCTTC.

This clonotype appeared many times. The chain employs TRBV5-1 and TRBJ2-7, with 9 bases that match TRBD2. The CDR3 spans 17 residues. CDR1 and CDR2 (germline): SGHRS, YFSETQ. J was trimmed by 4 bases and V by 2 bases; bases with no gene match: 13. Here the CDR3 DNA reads TGCGCCAGCAGCTTATATGGGCTGACTAGCGGAGATTACGAGCAGTACTTC. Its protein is CASSLYGLTSGDYEQYF.

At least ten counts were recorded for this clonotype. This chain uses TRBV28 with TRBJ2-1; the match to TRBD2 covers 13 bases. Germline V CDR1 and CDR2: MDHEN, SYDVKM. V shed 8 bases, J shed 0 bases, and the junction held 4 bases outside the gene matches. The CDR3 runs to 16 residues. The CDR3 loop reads CASGLAGESSYNEQFF. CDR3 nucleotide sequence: TGTGCCAGCGGACTAGCGGGAGAGAGCTCCTACAATGAGCAGTTCTTC.

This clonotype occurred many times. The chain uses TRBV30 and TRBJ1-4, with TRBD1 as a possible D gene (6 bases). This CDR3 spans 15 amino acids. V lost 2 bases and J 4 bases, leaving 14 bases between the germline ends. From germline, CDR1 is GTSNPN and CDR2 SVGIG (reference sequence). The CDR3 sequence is CAWSPGHAINEKLFF. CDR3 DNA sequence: TGTGCCTGGAGTCCGGGACACGCGATTAATGAAAAACTGTTTTTT.

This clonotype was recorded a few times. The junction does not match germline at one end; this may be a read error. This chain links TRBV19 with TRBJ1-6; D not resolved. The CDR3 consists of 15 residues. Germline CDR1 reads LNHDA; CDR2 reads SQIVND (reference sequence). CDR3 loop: CAGSNTGPLNSPLHF. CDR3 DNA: TGTGCCGGTAGTAACACCGGGCCGCTTAATTCACCCCTCCACTTT.

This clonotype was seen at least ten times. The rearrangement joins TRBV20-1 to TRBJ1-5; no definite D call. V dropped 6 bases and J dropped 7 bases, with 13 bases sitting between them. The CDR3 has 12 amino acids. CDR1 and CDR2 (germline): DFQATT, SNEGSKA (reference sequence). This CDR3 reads CSAWVNPQPQHF. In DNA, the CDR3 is TGCAGTGCCTGGGTCAACCCCCAGCCCCAGCATTTT.

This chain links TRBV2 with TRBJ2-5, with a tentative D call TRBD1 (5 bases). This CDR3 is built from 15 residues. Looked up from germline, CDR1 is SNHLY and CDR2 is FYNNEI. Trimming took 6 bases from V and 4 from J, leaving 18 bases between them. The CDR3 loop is CASSRQNDRRETQYF. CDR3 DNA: TGTGCCAGCAGCAGACAAAACGACAGAAGAGAGACCCAGTACTTC.

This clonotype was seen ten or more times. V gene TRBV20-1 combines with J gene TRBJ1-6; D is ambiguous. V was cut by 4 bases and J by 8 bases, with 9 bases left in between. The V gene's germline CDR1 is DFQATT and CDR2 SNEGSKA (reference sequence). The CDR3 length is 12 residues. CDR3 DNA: TGCAGTGCTACCGCGCTTGATTCACCCCTCCACTTT. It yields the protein CSATALDSPLHF.

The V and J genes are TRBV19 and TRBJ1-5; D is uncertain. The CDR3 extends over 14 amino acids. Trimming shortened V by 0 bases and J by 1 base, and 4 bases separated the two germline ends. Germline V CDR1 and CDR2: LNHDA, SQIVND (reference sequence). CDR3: CASSIERSNQPQHF. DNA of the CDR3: TGTGCCAGTAGTATAGAAAGGAGCAATCAGCCCCAGCATTTT.

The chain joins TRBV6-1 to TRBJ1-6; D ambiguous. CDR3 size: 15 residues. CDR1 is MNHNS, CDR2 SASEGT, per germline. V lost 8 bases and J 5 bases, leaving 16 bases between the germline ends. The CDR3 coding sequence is TGTGCCAGCGGCCTTTTGAGCGCCGATAATTCACCCCTCCACTTT. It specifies CASGLLSADNSPLHF.

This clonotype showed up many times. DNA for the CDR3: TGTGCCAGCAGCTTAGGACAGGTGTACTACAATGAGCAGTTCTTC. Translated, it gives CASSLGQVYYNEQFF. The V and J genes are TRBV7-2 and TRBJ2-1; possible D gene TRBD1, 6 bases. The germline V gene encodes CDR1 SGHTA and CDR2 FQGNSA. The CDR3 totals 15 residues. Between the trimmed V and J ends, which lost 1 base and 3 bases, there was a span of 10 bases.

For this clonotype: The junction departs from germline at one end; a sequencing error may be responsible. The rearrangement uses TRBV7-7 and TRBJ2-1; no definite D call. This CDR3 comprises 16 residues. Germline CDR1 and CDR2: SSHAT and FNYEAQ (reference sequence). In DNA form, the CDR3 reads TGTGCTAGCAGCTCCCCCCCCCCGGGCAGCGACAATGAGCAGTTCTTC. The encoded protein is CASSSPPPGSDNEQFF.

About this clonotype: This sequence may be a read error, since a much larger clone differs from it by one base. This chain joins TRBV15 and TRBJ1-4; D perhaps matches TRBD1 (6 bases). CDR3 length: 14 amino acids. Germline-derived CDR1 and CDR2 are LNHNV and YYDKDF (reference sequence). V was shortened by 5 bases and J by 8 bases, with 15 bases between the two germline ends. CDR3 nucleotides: TGTGCCACCAGCGGGGGCCAGGGTAGAGAAAAACTGTTTTTT. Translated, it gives CATSGGQGREKLFF.

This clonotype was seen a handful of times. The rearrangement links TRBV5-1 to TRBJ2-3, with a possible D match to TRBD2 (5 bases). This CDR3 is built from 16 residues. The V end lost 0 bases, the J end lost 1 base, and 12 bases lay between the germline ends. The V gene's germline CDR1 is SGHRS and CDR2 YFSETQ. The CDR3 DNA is TGCGCCAGCAGCTTGGAGCGGCCGTTTCGCACAGATACGCAGTATTTT. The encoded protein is CASSLERPFRTDTQYF.

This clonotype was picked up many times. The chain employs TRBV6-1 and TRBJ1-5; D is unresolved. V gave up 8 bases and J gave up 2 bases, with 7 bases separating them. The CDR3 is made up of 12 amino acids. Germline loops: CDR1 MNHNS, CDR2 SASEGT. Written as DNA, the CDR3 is TGTGCCAGCGGAGCGGGCAATCAGCCCCAGCATTTT. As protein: CASGAGNQPQHF.

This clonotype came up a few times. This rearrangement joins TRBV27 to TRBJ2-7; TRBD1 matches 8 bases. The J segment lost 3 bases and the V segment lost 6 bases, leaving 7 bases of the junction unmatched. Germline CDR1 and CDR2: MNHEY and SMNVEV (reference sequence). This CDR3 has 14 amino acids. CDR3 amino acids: CASRRQGPHYEQYF. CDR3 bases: TGTGCCAGCAGGAGACAGGGGCCCCACTACGAGCAGTACTTC.

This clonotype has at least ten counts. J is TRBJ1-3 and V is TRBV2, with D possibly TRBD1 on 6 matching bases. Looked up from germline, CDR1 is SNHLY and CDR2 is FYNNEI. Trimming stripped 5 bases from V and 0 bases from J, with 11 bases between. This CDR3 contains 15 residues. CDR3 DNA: TGTGCCAGCAGTAAGGACAGCGACTCTGGAAACACCATATATTTT. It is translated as CASSKDSDSGNTIYF.

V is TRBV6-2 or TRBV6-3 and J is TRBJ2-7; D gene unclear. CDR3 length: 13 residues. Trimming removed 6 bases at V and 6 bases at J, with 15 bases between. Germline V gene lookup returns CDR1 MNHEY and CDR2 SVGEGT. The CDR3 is CASSPYLGREQYF. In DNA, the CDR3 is TGTGCCAGCAGCCCCTACCTCGGACGCGAGCAGTACTTC.